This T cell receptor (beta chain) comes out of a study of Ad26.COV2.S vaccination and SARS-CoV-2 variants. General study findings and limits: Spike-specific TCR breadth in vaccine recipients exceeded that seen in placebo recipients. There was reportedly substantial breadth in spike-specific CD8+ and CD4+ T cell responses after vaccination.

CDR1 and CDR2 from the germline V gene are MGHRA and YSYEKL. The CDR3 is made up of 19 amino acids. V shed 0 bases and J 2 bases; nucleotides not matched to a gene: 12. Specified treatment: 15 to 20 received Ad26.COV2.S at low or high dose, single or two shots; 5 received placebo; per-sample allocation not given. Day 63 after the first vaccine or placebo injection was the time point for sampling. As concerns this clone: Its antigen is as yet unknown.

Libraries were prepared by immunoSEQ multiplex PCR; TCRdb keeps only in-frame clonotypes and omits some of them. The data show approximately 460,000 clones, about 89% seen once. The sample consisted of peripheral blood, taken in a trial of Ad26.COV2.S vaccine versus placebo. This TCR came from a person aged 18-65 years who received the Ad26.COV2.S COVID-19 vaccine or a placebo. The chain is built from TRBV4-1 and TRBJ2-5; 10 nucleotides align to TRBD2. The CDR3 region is CASSQETSSGRAEQETQYF. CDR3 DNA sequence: TGCGCCAGCAGCCAAGAGACCTCGAGCGGGAGGGCGGAACAAGAGACCCAGTACTTC.